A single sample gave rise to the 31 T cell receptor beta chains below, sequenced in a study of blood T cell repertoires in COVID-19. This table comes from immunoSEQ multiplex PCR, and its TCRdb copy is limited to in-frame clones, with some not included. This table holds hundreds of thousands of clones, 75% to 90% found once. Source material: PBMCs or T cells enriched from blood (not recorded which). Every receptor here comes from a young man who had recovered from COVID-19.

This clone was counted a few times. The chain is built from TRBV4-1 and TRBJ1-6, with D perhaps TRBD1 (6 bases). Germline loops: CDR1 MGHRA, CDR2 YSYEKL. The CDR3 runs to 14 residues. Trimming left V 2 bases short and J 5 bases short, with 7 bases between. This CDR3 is CASSQRTDNSPLHF. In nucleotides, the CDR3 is TGCGCCAGCAGCCAACGGACAGATAATTCACCCCTCCACTTT.

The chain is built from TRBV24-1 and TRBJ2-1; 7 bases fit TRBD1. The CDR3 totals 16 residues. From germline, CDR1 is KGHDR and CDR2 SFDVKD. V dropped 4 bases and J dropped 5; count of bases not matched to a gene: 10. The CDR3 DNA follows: TGTGCCACCAGTGACCAGACAGGGCGGTCGGACAATGAGCAGTTCTTC. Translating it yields CATSDQTGRSDNEQFF.

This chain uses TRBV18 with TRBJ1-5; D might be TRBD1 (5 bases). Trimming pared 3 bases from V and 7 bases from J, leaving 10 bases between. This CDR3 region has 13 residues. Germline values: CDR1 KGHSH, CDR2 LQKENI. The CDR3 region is CASSPEGSQPQHF. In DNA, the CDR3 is TGTGCCAGCTCACCGGAGGGGTCACAGCCCCAGCATTTT.

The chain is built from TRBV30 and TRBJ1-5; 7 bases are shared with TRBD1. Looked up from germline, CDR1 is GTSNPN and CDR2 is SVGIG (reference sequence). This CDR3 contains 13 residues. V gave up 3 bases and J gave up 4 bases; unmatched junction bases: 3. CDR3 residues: CAWSQTGNQPQHF. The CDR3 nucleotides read TGTGCCTGGAGCCAGACAGGGAATCAGCCCCAGCATTTT. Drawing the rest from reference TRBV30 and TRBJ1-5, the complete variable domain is SQTIHQWPATLVQPVGSPLSLECTVEGTSNPNLYWYRQAAGRGLQLLFYSVGIGQISSEVPQNLSASRPQDRQFILSSKKLLLSDSGFYLCAWSQTGNQPQHFGDGTRLSIL.

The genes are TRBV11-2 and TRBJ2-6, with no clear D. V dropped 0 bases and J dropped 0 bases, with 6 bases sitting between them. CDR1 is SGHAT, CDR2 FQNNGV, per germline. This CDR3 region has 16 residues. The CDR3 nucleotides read TGTGCCAGCAGCTTAGATCCCTTCTCTGGGGCCAACGTCCTGACTTTC. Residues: CASSLDPFSGANVLTF.

This chain's CDR3 is CASSFDYRGSHSPLHF. The CDR3 bases are TGTGCCAGCTCATTCGACTACAGGGGGAGCCATTCACCCCTCCACTTT. The chain combines TRBV18 with TRBJ1-6, with 8 bases identical to TRBD1. Germline V gene lookup returns CDR1 KGHSH and CDR2 LQKENI. Trimming removed 5 bases from V and 8 bases from J; junction bases left unmatched: 11. The CDR3 totals 16 residues.

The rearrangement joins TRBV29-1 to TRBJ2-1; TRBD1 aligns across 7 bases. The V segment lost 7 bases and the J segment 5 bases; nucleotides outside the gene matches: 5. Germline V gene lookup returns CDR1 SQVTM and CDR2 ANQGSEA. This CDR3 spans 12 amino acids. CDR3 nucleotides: TGCAGCGCCTCCCAGGGGGACAATGAGCAGTTCTTC. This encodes CSASQGDNEQFF.

The CDR3 bases are TGCGCCAGCAGCTTGGAAGTAACGGGAGGGCACGAGCAGTACTTC. The encoded protein is CASSLEVTGGHEQYF. The chain carries TRBV5-1 and TRBJ2-7; 8 positions match TRBD2. Looked up from germline, CDR1 is SGHRS and CDR2 is YFSETQ. The CDR3 consists of 15 residues. V lost 0 bases to trimming and J lost 5 bases; unmatched junction nucleotides: 7.

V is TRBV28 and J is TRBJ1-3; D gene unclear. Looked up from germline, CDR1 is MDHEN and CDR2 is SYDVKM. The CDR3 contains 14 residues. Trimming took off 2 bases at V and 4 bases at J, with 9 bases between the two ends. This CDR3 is CASSLTPRGNTIYF. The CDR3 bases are TGTGCCAGCAGTTTAACCCCGCGAGGAAACACCATATATTTT.

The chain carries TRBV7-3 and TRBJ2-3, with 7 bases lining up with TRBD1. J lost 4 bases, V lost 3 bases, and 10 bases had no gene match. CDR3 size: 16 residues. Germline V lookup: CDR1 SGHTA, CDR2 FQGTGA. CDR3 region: CASSLYSSQGADTQYF. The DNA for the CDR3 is TGTGCCAGCAGCTTGTACAGCAGTCAGGGGGCAGATACGCAGTATTTT. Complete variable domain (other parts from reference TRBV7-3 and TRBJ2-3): GAGVSQTPSNKVTEKGKYVELRCDPISGHTALYWYRQSLGQGPEFLIYFQGTGAADDSGLPNDRFFAVRPEGSVSTLKIQRTERGDSAVYLCASSLYSSQGADTQYFGPGTRLTVL.

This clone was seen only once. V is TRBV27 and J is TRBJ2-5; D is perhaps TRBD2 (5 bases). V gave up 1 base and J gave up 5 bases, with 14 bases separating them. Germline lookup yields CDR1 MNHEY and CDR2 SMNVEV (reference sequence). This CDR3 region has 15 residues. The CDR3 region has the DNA TGTGCCAGCAGTTTATTGAGGGCACGCTTGGAGACCCAGTACTTC. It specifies CASSLLRARLETQYF.

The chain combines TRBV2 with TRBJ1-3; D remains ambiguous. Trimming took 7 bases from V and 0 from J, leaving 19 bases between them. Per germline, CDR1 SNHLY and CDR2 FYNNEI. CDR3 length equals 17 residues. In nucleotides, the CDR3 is TGTGCCAGCACCGGGGTGCGACTTATTTACTCTGGAAACACCATATATTTT. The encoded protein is CASTGVRLIYSGNTIYF.

The CDR3 nucleotides are TGTGCCTCTAGGGGCGGGACTAGCGGTCACAATGAGCAGTTCTTC. Encoded protein: CASRGGTSGHNEQFF. This chain links TRBV19 with TRBJ2-1; 11 bases fit TRBD2. The germline V gene has CDR1 LNHDA and CDR2 SQIVND (reference sequence). V was pared by 11 bases and J by 5 bases, with 11 bases of the junction left unmatched. This CDR3 has 15 residues.

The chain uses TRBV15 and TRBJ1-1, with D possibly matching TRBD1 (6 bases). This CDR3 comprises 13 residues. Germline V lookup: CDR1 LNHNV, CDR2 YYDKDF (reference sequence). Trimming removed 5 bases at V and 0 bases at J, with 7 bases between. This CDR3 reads CATSGQMNTEAFF. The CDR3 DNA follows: TGTGCCACCAGCGGACAGATGAACACTGAAGCTTTCTTT.

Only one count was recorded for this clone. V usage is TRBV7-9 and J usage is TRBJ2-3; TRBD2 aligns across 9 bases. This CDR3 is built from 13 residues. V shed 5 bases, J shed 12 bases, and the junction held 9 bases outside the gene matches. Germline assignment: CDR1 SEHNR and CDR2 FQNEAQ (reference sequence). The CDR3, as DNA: TGTGCCAGCAGCCCCAAGACTAGCGGAATTCAGTATTTT. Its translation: CASSPKTSGIQYF.

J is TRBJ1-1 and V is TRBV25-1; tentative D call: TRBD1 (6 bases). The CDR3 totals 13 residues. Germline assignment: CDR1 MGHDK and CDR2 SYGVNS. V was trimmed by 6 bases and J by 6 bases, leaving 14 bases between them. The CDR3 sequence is CASRYRARAEAFF. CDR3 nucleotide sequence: TGTGCCAGCAGGTACAGGGCGAGGGCTGAAGCTTTCTTT.

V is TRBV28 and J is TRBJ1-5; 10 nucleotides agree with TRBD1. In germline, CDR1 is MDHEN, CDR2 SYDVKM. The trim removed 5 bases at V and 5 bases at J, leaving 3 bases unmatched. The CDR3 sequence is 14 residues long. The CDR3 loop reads CASSRQGAHQPQHF. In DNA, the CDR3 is TGTGCCAGCAGTCGACAGGGGGCTCATCAGCCCCAGCATTTT.

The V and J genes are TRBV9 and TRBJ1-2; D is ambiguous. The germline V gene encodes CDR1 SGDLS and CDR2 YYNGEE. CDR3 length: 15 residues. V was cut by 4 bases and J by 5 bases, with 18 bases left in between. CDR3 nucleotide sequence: TGTGCCAGCAGCCCACCCCCGGGGTTCACATATGGCTACACCTTC. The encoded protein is CASSPPPGFTYGYTF.

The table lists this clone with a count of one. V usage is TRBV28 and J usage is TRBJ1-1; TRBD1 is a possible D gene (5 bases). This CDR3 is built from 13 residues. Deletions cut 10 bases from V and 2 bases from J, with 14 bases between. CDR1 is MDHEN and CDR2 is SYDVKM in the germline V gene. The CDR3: CATSRGINTEAFF. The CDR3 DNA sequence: TGTGCCACCAGCCGGGGGATAAACACTGAAGCTTTCTTT.

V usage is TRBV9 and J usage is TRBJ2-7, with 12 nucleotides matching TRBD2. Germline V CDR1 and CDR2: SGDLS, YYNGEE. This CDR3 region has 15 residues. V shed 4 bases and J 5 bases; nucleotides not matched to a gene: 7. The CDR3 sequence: CASSPQTSGGNEQYF. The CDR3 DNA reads TGTGCCAGCAGCCCCCAGACTAGCGGGGGTAACGAGCAGTACTTC.

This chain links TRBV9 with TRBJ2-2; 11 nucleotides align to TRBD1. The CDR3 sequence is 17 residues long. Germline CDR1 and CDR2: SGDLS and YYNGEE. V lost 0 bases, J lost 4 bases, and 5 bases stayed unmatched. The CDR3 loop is CASSVGGQGAFTGELFF. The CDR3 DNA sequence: TGTGCCAGCAGCGTAGGTGGACAGGGGGCTTTCACCGGGGAGCTGTTTTTT.

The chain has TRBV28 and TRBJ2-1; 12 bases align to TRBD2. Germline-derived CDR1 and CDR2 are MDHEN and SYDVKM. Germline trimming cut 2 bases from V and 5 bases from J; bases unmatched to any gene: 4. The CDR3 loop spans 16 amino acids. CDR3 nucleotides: TGTGCCAGCAGTTTAGTCGGACTAGCGGGAAACAATGAGCAGTTCTTC. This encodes CASSLVGLAGNNEQFF. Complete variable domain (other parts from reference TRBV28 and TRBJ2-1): DVKVTQSSRYLVKRTGEKVFLECVQDMDHENMFWYRQDPGLGLRLIYFSYDVKMKEKGDIPEGYSVSREKKERFSLILESASTNQTSMYLCASSLVGLAGNNEQFFGPGTRLTVL.

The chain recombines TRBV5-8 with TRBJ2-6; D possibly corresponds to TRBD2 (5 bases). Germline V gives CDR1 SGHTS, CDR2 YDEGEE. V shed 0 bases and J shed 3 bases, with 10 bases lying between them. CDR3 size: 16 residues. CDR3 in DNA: TGTGCCAGCAGCTTGGATTCGGGGAGTGGGGCCAACGTCCTGACTTTC. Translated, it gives CASSLDSGSGANVLTF.

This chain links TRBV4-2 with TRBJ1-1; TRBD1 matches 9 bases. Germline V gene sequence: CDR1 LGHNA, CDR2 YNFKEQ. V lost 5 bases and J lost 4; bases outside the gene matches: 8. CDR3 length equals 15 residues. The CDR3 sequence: CASSWTGDPPTEAFF. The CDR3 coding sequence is TGTGCCAGCAGCTGGACAGGGGACCCCCCCACTGAAGCTTTCTTT.

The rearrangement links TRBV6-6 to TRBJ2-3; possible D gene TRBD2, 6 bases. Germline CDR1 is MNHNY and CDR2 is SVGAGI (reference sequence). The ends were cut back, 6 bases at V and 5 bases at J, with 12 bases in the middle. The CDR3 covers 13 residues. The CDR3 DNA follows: TGTGCCAGCAGATTTATCGGGAGAGATACGCAGTATTTT. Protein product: CASRFIGRDTQYF.

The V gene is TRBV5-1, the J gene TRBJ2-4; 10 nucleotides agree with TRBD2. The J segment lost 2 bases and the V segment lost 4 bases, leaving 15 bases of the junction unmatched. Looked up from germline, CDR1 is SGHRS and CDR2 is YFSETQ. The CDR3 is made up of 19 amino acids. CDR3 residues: CASSGKAGGPLKSKNIQYF. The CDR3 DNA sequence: TGCGCCAGCAGCGGAAAAGCGGGAGGGCCGTTGAAGTCCAAAAACATTCAGTACTTC.

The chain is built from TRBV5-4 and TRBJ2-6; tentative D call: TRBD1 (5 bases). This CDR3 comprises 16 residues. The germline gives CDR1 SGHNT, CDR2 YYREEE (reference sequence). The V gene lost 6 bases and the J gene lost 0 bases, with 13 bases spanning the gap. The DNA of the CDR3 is TGTGCCAGCACCTCTTCAGGGTCCTCTGGGGCCAACGTCCTGACTTTC. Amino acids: CASTSSGSSGANVLTF. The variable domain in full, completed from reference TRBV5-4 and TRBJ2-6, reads ETGVTQSPTHLIKTRGQQVTLRCSSQSGHNTVSWYQQALGQGPQFIFQYYREEENGRGNFPPRFSGLQFPNYSSELNVNALELDDSALYLCASTSSGSSGANVLTFGAGSRLTVL.

The CDR3 reads CASSEEGYSGNTIYF. CDR3 nucleotide sequence: TGTGCCAGCAGTGAAGAGGGGTACTCTGGAAACACCATATATTTT. This chain uses TRBV2 with TRBJ1-3; a weak D match, TRBD1 (5 bases). Germline CDR1 reads SNHLY; CDR2 reads FYNNEI. CDR3 size: 15 residues. With 1 base removed from V and 0 bases from J, the gap between germline ends came to 7 bases.

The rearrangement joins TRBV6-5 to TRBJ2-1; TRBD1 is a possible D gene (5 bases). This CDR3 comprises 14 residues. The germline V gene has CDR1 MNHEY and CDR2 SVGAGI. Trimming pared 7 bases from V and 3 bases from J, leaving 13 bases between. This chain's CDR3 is CASTTQGIYNEQFF. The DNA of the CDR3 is TGTGCCAGCACCACCCAGGGAATCTACAATGAGCAGTTCTTC.

The CDR3 here is CASSLEASGSRGEQYF. The CDR3 bases are TGTGCCAGCAGTCTCGAGGCTAGCGGGAGTCGAGGCGAGCAGTACTTC. This chain uses TRBV28 with TRBJ2-7; TRBD2 matches at 10 bases. There are 16 residues in the CDR3. V shed 5 bases, J shed 6 bases, and the junction held 13 bases outside the gene matches. Germline CDR1 MDHEN, CDR2 SYDVKM.

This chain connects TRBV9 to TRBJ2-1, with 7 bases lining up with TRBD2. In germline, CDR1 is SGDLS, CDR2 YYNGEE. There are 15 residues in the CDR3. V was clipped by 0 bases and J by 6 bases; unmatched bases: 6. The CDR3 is CASSVVAGVRNEQFF. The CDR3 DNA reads TGTGCCAGCAGCGTAGTGGCGGGGGTACGCAATGAGCAGTTCTTC.